The sequence of this T cell receptor (beta chain) was determined in a study of early T cells in non-severe SARS-CoV-2 infection. TCRdb processed the 5' RACE reads anew with MiXCR; each CDR3 protein has one entry. The repertoire holds over 95,000 distinct CDR3 sequences, with approximately 16% as singletons. CDR1 is ENHRY and CDR2 is SYGVKD in the germline V gene. V shed 6 bases, J shed 4 bases, and the junction held 8 bases outside the gene matches. The CDR3 runs 15 residues. The sequence was obtained from an adult who was a healthcare worker with PCR-confirmed SARS-CoV-2 infection or an uninfected control (not recorded which). Sequencing was carried out using whole blood. This sequence joins TRBV10-3 and TRBJ1-1; 10 nucleotides match TRBD1. The CDR3 region is CAIRLRDRGGTEAFF. DNA of the CDR3: TGTGCCATCAGACTCCGGGACAGGGGAGGCACTGAAGCTTTCTTT.